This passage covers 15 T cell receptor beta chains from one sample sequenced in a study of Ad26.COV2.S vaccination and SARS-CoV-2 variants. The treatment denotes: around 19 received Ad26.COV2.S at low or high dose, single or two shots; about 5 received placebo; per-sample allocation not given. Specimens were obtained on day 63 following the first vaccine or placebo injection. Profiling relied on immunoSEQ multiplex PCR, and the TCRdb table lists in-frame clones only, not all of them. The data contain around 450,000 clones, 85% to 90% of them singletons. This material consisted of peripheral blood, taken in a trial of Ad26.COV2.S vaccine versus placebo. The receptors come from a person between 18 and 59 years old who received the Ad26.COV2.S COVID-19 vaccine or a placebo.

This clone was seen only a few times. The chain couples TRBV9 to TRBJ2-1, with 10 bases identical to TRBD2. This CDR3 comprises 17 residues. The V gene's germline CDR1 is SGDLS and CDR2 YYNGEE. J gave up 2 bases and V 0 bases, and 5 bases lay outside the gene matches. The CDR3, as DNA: TGTGCCAGCAGCGTAGCCGGGCTAGCGGGAGCCTACAATGAGCAGTTCTTC. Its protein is CASSVAGLAGAYNEQFF.

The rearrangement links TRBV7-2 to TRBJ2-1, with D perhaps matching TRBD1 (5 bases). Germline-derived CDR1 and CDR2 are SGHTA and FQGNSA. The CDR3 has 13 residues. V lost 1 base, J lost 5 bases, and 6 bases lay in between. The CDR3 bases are TGTGCCAGCAGCTTAGGACAGAACAATGAGCAGTTCTTC. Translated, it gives CASSLGQNNEQFF.

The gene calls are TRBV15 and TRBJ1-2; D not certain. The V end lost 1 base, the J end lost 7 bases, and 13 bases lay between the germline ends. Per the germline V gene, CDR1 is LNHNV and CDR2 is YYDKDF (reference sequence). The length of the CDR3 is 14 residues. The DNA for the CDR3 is TGTGCCACCAGCAGAGGGGCAGGCTGGGGTGGCTACACCTTC. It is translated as CATSRGAGWGGYTF. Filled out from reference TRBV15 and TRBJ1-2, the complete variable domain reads DAMVIQNPRYQVTQFGKPVTLSCSQTLNHNVMYWYQQKSSQAPKLLFHYYDKDFNNEADTPDNFQSRRPNTSFCFLDIRSPGLGDTAMYLCATSRGAGWGGYTFGSGTRLTVV.

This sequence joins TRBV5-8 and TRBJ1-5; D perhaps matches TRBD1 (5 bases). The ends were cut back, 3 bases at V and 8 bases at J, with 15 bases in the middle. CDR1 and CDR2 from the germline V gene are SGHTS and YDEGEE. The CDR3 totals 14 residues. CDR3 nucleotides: TGTGCCAGCAGCTCAGGGACGGGCAGGGAGCCCCAGCATTTT. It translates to CASSSGTGREPQHF.

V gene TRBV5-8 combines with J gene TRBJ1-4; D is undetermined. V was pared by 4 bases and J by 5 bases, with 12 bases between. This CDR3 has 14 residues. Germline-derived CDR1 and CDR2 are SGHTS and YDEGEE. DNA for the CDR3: TGTGCCAGCAGCACGGGCCGTTTAAATGAAAAACTGTTTTTT. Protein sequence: CASSTGRLNEKLFF.

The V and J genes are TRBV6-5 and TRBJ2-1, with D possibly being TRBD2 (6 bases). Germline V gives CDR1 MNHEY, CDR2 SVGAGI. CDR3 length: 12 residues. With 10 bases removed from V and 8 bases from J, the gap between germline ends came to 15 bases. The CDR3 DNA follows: TGTGCCACCCGGAGGGTATCGGATGAGCAGTTCTTC. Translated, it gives CATRRVSDEQFF.

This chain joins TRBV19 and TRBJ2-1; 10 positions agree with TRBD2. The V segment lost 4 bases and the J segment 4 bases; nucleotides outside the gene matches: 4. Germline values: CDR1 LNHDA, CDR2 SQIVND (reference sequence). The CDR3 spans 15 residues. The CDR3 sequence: CASSTSGGAYNEQFF. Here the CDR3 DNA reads TGTGCCAGTAGTACCAGCGGGGGGGCGTACAATGAGCAGTTCTTC.

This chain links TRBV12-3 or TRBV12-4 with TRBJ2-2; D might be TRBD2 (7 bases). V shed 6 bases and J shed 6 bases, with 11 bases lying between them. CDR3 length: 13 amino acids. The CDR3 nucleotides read TGTGCCAGCAGGAGGGGGGGGTCCGGGGAGCTGTTTTTT. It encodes CASRRGGSGELFF.

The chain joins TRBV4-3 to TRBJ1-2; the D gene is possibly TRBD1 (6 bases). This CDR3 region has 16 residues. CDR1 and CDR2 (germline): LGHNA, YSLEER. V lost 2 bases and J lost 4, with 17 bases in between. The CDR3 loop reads CASSQSTGSPIYGYTF. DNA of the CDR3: TGCGCCAGCAGCCAATCCACAGGGTCTCCCATCTATGGCTACACCTTC.

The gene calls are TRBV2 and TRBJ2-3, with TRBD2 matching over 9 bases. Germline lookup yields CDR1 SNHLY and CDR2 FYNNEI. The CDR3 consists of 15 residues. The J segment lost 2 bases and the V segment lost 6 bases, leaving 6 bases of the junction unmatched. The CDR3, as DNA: TGTGCCAGCAGGATACTAGCGGGCTCCACAGATACGCAGTATTTT. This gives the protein CASRILAGSTDTQYF.

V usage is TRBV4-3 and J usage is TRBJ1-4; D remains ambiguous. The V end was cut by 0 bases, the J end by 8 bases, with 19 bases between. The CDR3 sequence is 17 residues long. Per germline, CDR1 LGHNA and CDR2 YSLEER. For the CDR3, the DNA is TGCGCCAGCAGCCAAGATTCTAGAACAAGCCCCTCCGAAAAACTGTTTTTT. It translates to CASSQDSRTSPSEKLFF.

For the CDR3, the DNA is TGTGCCAGCAGCTATAGGGAGGGGAGCACAGATACGCAGTATTTT. It specifies CASSYREGSTDTQYF. This sequence joins TRBV7-8 and TRBJ2-3; 7 bases fit TRBD2. This CDR3 region has 15 residues. CDR1 SGHVS and CDR2 FQNEAQ come from the germline V gene. Trimming cost V 4 bases and J 0 bases; bases outside gene matches: 4.

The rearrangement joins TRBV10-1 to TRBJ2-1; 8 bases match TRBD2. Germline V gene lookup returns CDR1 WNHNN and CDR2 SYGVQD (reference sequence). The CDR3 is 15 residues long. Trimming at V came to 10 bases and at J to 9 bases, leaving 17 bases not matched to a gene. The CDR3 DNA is TGCGCCACTTCGGACAGCGGGGGCCAATACGGTGAGCAGTTCTTC. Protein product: CATSDSGGQYGEQFF.

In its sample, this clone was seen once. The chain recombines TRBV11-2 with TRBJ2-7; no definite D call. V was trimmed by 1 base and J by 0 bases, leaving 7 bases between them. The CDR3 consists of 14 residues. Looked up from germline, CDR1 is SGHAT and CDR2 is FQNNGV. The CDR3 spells CASSLGMASYEQYF. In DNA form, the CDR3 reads TGTGCCAGCAGCTTAGGAATGGCCTCCTACGAGCAGTACTTC.

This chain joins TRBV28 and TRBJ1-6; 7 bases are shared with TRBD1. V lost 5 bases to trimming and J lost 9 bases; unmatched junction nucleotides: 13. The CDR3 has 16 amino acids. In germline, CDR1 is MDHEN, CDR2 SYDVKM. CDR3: CASSHIFGQARSPLHF. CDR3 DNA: TGTGCCAGCAGTCACATCTTTGGACAGGCGCGTTCACCCCTCCACTTT.